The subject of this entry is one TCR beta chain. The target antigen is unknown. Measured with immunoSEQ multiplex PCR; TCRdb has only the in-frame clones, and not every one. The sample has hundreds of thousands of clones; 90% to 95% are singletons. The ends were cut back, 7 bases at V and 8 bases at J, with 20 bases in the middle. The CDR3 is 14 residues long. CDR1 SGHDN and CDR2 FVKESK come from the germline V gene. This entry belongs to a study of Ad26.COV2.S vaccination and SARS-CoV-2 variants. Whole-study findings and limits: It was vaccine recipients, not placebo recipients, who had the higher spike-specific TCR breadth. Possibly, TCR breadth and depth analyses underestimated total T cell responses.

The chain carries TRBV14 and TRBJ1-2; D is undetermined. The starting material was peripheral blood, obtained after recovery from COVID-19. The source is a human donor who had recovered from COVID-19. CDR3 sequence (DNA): TGTGCCAGCAACCCAGGCGGACGGTTTAGCGGCTACACCTTC. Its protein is CASNPGGRFSGYTF.